This entry lists 27 T cell receptor beta chains sequenced from one sample in a study of blood T cell repertoires in COVID-19. Sequenced by immunoSEQ multiplex PCR; TCRdb stores in-frame clones only, minus some. This sample has roughly 200,000 clones, with roughly 87% found just once. The specimen was PBMCs or T cells enriched from blood (not recorded which). These receptors came from a woman aged 35 to 49 with acute COVID-19.

This clone was counted once. The CDR3 protein is CASSQESPAASYEQYF. DNA of the CDR3: TGCGCCAGCAGCCAAGAAAGCCCAGCGGCTAGCTACGAGCAGTACTTC. The J gene is TRBJ2-7, the V gene TRBV4-1; maybe TRBD2 (5 bases). CDR3 length: 16 residues. V lost 0 bases, J lost 3 bases, and 15 bases lay in between. Germline loops: CDR1 MGHRA, CDR2 YSYEKL.

This chain connects TRBV4-2 to TRBJ1-1; D perhaps matches TRBD1 (6 bases). Trimming removed 6 bases from V and 0 bases from J, with 11 bases in between. This CDR3 is 14 amino acids long. CDR1 LGHNA and CDR2 YNFKEQ come from the germline V gene. DNA for the CDR3: TGTGCCAGCAGGCTAACAGGGTTGAACACTGAAGCTTTCTTT. Amino acid sequence: CASRLTGLNTEAFF.

The rearrangement uses TRBV24-1 and TRBJ1-5; perhaps TRBD1 as D (6 bases). The CDR3 is 13 amino acids. V was trimmed by 8 bases and J by 4 bases, leaving 11 bases between them. CDR1 KGHDR and CDR2 SFDVKD come from the germline V gene. CDR3 nucleotide sequence: TGTGCCACCAACGGGGGGCGAAATCAGCCCCAGCATTTT. Its translation: CATNGGRNQPQHF.

This clone was picked up a small number of times. The chain carries TRBV28 and TRBJ2-7, with D perhaps matching TRBD1 (5 bases). Per the germline V gene, CDR1 is MDHEN and CDR2 is SYDVKM. The CDR3 is 13 amino acids. V shed 7 bases and J shed 1 base, with 11 bases lying between them. This chain's CDR3 is CASTHDSSYEQYF. CDR3 DNA: TGTGCCAGCACCCACGACAGTTCCTACGAGCAGTACTTC. The variable domain in full, completed from reference TRBV28 and TRBJ2-7, reads DVKVTQSSRYLVKRTGEKVFLECVQDMDHENMFWYRQDPGLGLRLIYFSYDVKMKEKGDIPEGYSVSREKKERFSLILESASTNQTSMYLCASTHDSSYEQYFGPGTRLTVT.

CDR3 protein: CASSLGPGTAKNSPLHF. The CDR3 DNA is TGTGCCAGCAGCTTAGGCCCCGGGACAGCCAAGAATTCACCCCTCCACTTT. This rearrangement joins TRBV7-8 to TRBJ1-6; 7 bases match TRBD1. The CDR3 has 17 amino acids. V gave up 1 base and J gave up 7 bases; unmatched junction bases: 10. Germline V gene data show CDR1 as SGHVS and CDR2 as FQNEAQ.

V gene TRBV4-2 combines with J gene TRBJ1-5, with D possibly being TRBD1 (5 bases). The CDR3 runs to 15 residues. Germline-derived CDR1 and CDR2 are LGHNA and YNFKEQ. V dropped 1 base and J dropped 4 bases, with 11 bases sitting between them. The CDR3 is CASSQAQGWNQPQHF. CDR3 in DNA: TGTGCCAGCAGCCAAGCTCAGGGTTGGAATCAGCCCCAGCATTTT.

V is TRBV19 and J is TRBJ2-7, with 8 bases matching TRBD1. CDR1 LNHDA and CDR2 SQIVND come from the germline V gene (reference sequence). This CDR3 has 15 amino acids. V gave up 4 bases and J gave up 6 bases; unmatched junction bases: 11. This CDR3 reads CASSTHRTGSGEQYF. The CDR3 nucleotides read TGTGCCAGTAGTACGCATCGGACAGGGTCGGGCGAGCAGTACTTC.

The table lists this clone with a count of one. The V call is TRBV6-2 or TRBV6-3, the J call TRBJ2-3; 7 bases line up with TRBD2. The CDR3 has 16 amino acids. Germline V CDR1 and CDR2: MNHEY, SVGEGT. The V segment lost 3 bases and the J segment 8 bases; nucleotides outside the gene matches: 14. CDR3 residues: CASSYTPRGETSTQYF. CDR3 in DNA: TGTGCCAGCAGTTATACCCCTCGGGGGGAGACAAGTACGCAGTATTTT.

The chain joins TRBV9 to TRBJ2-5, with D possibly being TRBD2 (5 bases). This CDR3 is built from 14 residues. V lost 0 bases, J lost 5 bases, and 11 bases lay in between. Germline CDR1 is SGDLS and CDR2 is YYNGEE. In nucleotides, the CDR3 is TGTGCCAGCAGCGTAGCCGTGGAGGAGGAGACCCAGTACTTC. It translates to CASSVAVEEETQYF.

This chain links TRBV5-8 with TRBJ2-5; 14 bases are a match to TRBD2. This CDR3 is built from 19 residues. Trimming cost V 0 bases and J 4 bases; bases outside gene matches: 11. Germline V gene data show CDR1 as SGHTS and CDR2 as YDEGEE. The CDR3 DNA sequence: TGTGCCAGCAGCTTGGCCCTGACTAGCGGGGGGGCCTTAGGAGAGACCCAGTACTTC. Its translation: CASSLALTSGGALGETQYF.

This clone has just one count. The rearrangement joins TRBV3-1 (or the pseudogene TRBV3-2) to TRBJ1-1, with D unresolved. The CDR3 length is 17 residues. V lost 2 bases, J lost 2 bases, and 18 bases lay in between. The germline gives CDR1 LGHDT, CDR2 YNNKEL (reference sequence). CDR3 loop: CASSQPRSSGRNTEAFF. The CDR3 bases are TGTGCCAGCAGCCAACCTCGAAGTTCAGGCCGTAACACTGAAGCTTTCTTT.

The chain recombines TRBV7-2 with TRBJ1-2, with TRBD1 matching over 11 bases. Looked up from germline, CDR1 is SGHTA and CDR2 is FQGNSA. V lost 3 bases and J lost 6; bases outside the gene matches: 9. The CDR3 has 16 residues. This CDR3 is CASSLDRGRVRHGYTF. CDR3 coding DNA: TGTGCCAGCAGCTTGGACAGGGGGCGAGTCCGTCATGGCTACACCTTC.

This clone occurred once. The rearrangement uses TRBV19 and TRBJ2-6, with D possibly being TRBD1 (6 bases). V lost 6 bases, J lost 2 bases, and 14 bases lay in between. This CDR3 is 16 amino acids long. The germline CDR1 and CDR2 sequences are LNHDA and SQIVND (reference sequence). CDR3 in amino acids: CASSQDRAAGANVLTF. The CDR3 nucleotides read TGTGCCAGTAGCCAGGACAGAGCGGCTGGGGCCAACGTCCTGACTTTC.

The genes are TRBV7-2 and TRBJ2-3, with TRBD1 matching over 8 bases. The CDR3 length is 16 residues. Losses at the gene ends were 1 base for V and 6 bases for J; bases not matched to a gene: 9. Germline V gene data show CDR1 as SGHTA and CDR2 as FQGNSA. The DNA for the CDR3 is TGTGCCAGCAGCTTAGGGGGGACAGGTGATTTGGATACGCAGTATTTT. Its translation is CASSLGGTGDLDTQYF.

This clone was seen more than once but under ten times. The V call is TRBV7-8, the J call TRBJ1-1, with TRBD1 matching 8 bases. Germline V gene sequence: CDR1 SGHVS, CDR2 FQNEAQ. The CDR3 loop spans 15 amino acids. Trimming at V came to 5 bases and at J to 6 bases, leaving 11 bases not matched to a gene. As DNA, the CDR3 is TGTGCCAGCAGCGCCTCAGGGACAGGAGGGGCTGAAGCTTTCTTT. It yields the protein CASSASGTGGAEAFF.

The count of this clone is one. At one end, the junction sequence differs from germline, possibly due to a read error. The chain links TRBV27 to TRBJ2-7; 7 bases line up with TRBD1. Germline V CDR1 and CDR2: MNHEY, SMNVEV (reference sequence). CDR3 length equals 13 residues. As DNA, the CDR3 is TGTGCCAGCAGTCGACAGGGCTCCCACGAGCAGTACTTC. Translating it yields CASSRQGSHEQYF.

A few counts support this clone. The chain combines TRBV11-2 with TRBJ1-4; a weak D match, TRBD1 (6 bases). CDR3 size: 14 residues. The V and J ends lost 4 bases and 5 bases respectively, with 11 bases between them. Germline V gives CDR1 SGHAT, CDR2 FQNNGV. The CDR3 DNA follows: TGTGCCAGCAGCTCCGGACAGTTAAATGAAAAACTGTTTTTT. Protein sequence: CASSSGQLNEKLFF.

The rearrangement links TRBV7-8 to TRBJ1-1; D perhaps matches TRBD1 (6 bases). From germline, CDR1 is SGHVS and CDR2 FQNEAQ. The germline V and J ends were trimmed by 2 bases and 1 base, with 11 bases remaining between them. The CDR3 covers 15 residues. This CDR3 is CASSLNRAGNTEAFF. As DNA, the CDR3 is TGTGCCAGCAGCTTAAACAGGGCGGGGAACACTGAAGCTTTCTTT.

The chain combines TRBV6-1 with TRBJ2-7; 9 nucleotides line up with TRBD1. The CDR3 is 15 residues long. V gave up 4 bases and J gave up 3 bases; unmatched junction bases: 7. Germline V lookup: CDR1 MNHNS, CDR2 SASEGT. In DNA, the CDR3 is TGTGCCAGCAGTGGGGGGACAGGGATCCGCTACGAGCAGTACTTC. This codes for CASSGGTGIRYEQYF.

The V and J genes are TRBV5-4 and TRBJ2-3; 11 bases are a match to TRBD2. Germline values: CDR1 SGHNT, CDR2 YYREEE (reference sequence). This CDR3 has 17 amino acids. Trimming removed 4 bases from V and 4 bases from J; junction bases left unmatched: 11. The CDR3 sequence is CASSRLAGQVDADTQYF. As DNA, the CDR3 is TGTGCCAGCAGCCGACTAGCGGGGCAAGTCGACGCAGATACGCAGTATTTT.

The rearrangement joins TRBV5-1 to TRBJ2-1; 10 bases are shared with TRBD2. Germline loops: CDR1 SGHRS, CDR2 YFSETQ. This CDR3 comprises 21 residues. The V gene end was trimmed by 1 base and the J gene end by 0 bases; junction bases not matched to a gene: 16. The CDR3 protein is CASSLQGRTSGPFSSYNEQFF. Here the CDR3 DNA reads TGCGCCAGCAGCTTGCAGGGACGGACTAGCGGTCCCTTTAGCTCCTACAATGAGCAGTTCTTC.

This rearrangement joins TRBV7-2 to TRBJ1-1; D not certain. Trimming removed 5 bases from V and 3 bases from J, with 19 bases in between. The CDR3 is 16 residues long. From germline, CDR1 is SGHTA and CDR2 FQGNSA. The CDR3 DNA is TGTGCCAGCAGCCCCGGGAGAGTAAGACTCCACACTGAAGCTTTCTTT. This translates into CASSPGRVRLHTEAFF.

There are a few counts of this clone. The chain couples TRBV7-2 to TRBJ2-1; maybe TRBD2 (5 bases). The CDR3 is 14 amino acids. CDR1 is SGHTA, CDR2 FQGNSA, per germline. Trimming shortened V by 3 bases and J by 5 bases, and 11 bases separated the two germline ends. The CDR3 DNA is TGTGCCAGCAGCTTTCGGCGGGCCGACAATGAGCAGTTCTTC. Amino acid sequence: CASSFRRADNEQFF.

The V call is TRBV28, the J call TRBJ1-2; D perhaps matches TRBD1 (5 bases). Germline assignment: CDR1 MDHEN and CDR2 SYDVKM. The V end was cut by 6 bases, the J end by 3 bases, with 20 bases between. This CDR3 is 16 amino acids long. Written as DNA, the CDR3 is TGTGCCAGCAGGACCTCCTCCGGGGGTTCAGACTATGGCTACACCTTC. This gives the protein CASRTSSGGSDYGYTF.

The chain uses TRBV2 and TRBJ1-3; a possible D gene is TRBD1 (6 bases). Germline V CDR1 and CDR2: SNHLY, FYNNEI. The CDR3 spans 17 residues. Trimming took 1 base from V and 8 from J, leaving 21 bases between them. The CDR3 nucleotides read TGTGCCAGCAGTGAAGGATTTGGCAGGGGCCAAGCTGACACCATATATTTT. Translated: CASSEGFGRGQADTIYF.

This chain connects TRBV10-1 to TRBJ1-1; 7 positions agree with TRBD1. Looked up from germline, CDR1 is WNHNN and CDR2 is SYGVQD (reference sequence). Trimming removed 6 bases from V and 4 bases from J; junction bases left unmatched: 8. There are 14 residues in the CDR3. The chain's CDR3 is CASSDRAGGTEAFF. For the CDR3, the DNA is TGCGCCAGCAGCGACAGGGCCGGGGGCACTGAAGCTTTCTTT.

This rearrangement joins TRBV15 to TRBJ2-5, with D possibly being TRBD1 (5 bases). The CDR3 has 16 amino acids. Germline V CDR1 and CDR2: LNHNV, YYDKDF (reference sequence). The germline V and J ends were trimmed by 5 bases and 1 base, with 17 bases remaining between them. CDR3 sequence: CATSQGKGKLQETQYF. The CDR3 nucleotides are TGTGCCACCAGCCAAGGGAAGGGGAAACTCCAAGAGACCCAGTACTTC.